Reported below is one T cell receptor (beta chain). It was during active infection that Seattle patients were enrolled and then longitudinally followed. Germline V gives CDR1 LNHNV, CDR2 YYDKDF (reference sequence). The J segment lost 6 bases and the V segment lost 0 bases, leaving 4 bases of the junction unmatched. The length of the CDR3 is 17 residues. The record originates from a study of blood T cell repertoires in COVID-19. Whole-study context: Some COVID-19 samples were acute and others convalescent; all came from the United States, Italy and Spain.

Original processing methods: By means of reference gene primer amplification, nucleated cell counts were estimated. The repertoire was sequenced with immunoSEQ multiplex PCR; TCRdb's copy has only in-frame clones and lacks some. V and J calls plus clone size are reproduced from that table; the DNA served to infer D and trimming. The table records around 200,000 clones, more than 80% of them present only once. What was sequenced was peripheral blood. This chain connects TRBV15 to TRBJ2-1, with 14 bases lining up with TRBD2. This TCR was recovered from a woman under 40 with COVID-19, enrolled during active disease. The CDR3 loop is CATSRDRGLAGVNEQFF. In nucleotides, the CDR3 is TGTGCCACCAGCAGAGATAGGGGACTAGCGGGAGTCAATGAGCAGTTCTTC.